One sample yielded the 8 T cell receptor beta chains listed below, sequenced in a study of response to subunit inactivated influenza vaccine. TCRdb re-called the RT-PCR reads through MiXCR, storing one row per CDR3 protein. This sample yields 400,000 to 550,000 distinct CDR3 sequences, of which about 25% are seen a single time; 1.5% to 2% belongs to the top ten. The material was CD4+ T cells sorted from PBMCs, obtained more than 4 days after vaccination. These receptors all come from a man in his fifties who received an inactivated influenza vaccine.

This clonotype was observed a few times. The rearrangement links TRBV6-2 or TRBV6-3 to TRBJ2-7; 7 nucleotides line up with TRBD1. Germline CDR1 is MNHEY and CDR2 is SVGEGT. V trimming: 2 bases; J trimming: 5 bases; junction bases outside the gene matches: 9. CDR3 length: 15 amino acids. This CDR3 is CASSYPPDRNNEQYF. The CDR3 DNA follows: TGTGCCAGCAGTTACCCCCCGGACAGGAACAACGAGCAGTACTTC.

In this sample, this clonotype turned up a few times. The chain has TRBV29-1 and TRBJ2-1; D is perhaps TRBD2 (5 bases). Germline CDR1 is SQVTM and CDR2 is ANQGSEA. The CDR3 totals 13 residues. V was clipped by 4 bases and J by 7 bases, with 14 bases between them. The CDR3, as DNA: TGCAGCGTTGGAGGCCTGGGAGCGAATGAGCAGTTCTTC. Translation: CSVGGLGANEQFF.

The chain has TRBV4-3 and TRBJ2-5; D remains unclear. This CDR3 has 12 amino acids. Germline CDR1 is LGHNA and CDR2 is YSLEER. V was pared by 3 bases and J by 4 bases, with 6 bases between. The CDR3 nucleotides read TGCGCCAGCAGCCACCCCGGAGAGACCCAGTACTTC. Translated, it gives CASSHPGETQYF.

In its sample, this clonotype was seen a few times. The chain couples TRBV20-1 to TRBJ2-7, with a tentative D call TRBD1 (6 bases). The ends were cut back, 0 bases at V and 7 bases at J, with 13 bases in the middle. The CDR3 extends over 13 amino acids. CDR1 and CDR2 (germline): DFQATT, SNEGSKA (reference sequence). The CDR3 loop reads CSARDPGAREQYF. The CDR3 DNA is TGCAGTGCTAGAGATCCAGGGGCGAGGGAGCAGTACTTC.

The table lists this clonotype with a few counts. V and J are TRBV19 and TRBJ2-1, with a possible D match to TRBD2 (6 bases). The CDR3 totals 14 residues. V was shortened by 7 bases and J by 1 base, with 11 bases between the two germline ends. Germline lookup yields CDR1 LNHDA and CDR2 SQIVND (reference sequence). DNA of the CDR3: TGTGCCAGTACGGGAGCGGGTTCCTACAATGAGCAGTTCTTC. Its translation: CASTGAGSYNEQFF.

The rearrangement links TRBV6-6 to TRBJ2-7, with 7 bases lining up with TRBD2. V shed 2 bases, J shed 6 bases, and the junction held 1 base outside the gene matches. The CDR3 loop spans 12 amino acids. CDR1 is MNHNY, CDR2 SVGAGI, per germline (reference sequence). The CDR3: CASSYGRAEQYF. In DNA form, the CDR3 reads TGTGCCAGCAGTTACGGGAGGGCCGAGCAGTACTTC.

The chain links TRBV7-2 to TRBJ2-3; D unresolved. CDR3 length equals 13 residues. The germline V gene has CDR1 SGHTA and CDR2 FQGNSA. Trimming left V 3 bases short and J 5 bases short, with 9 bases between. In DNA form, the CDR3 reads TGTGCCAGCAGCTTTGGCCTCAGAGATACGCAGTATTTT. Amino acid sequence: CASSFGLRDTQYF.

A few counts support this clonotype. The chain recombines TRBV10-2 with TRBJ1-5; 10 bases agree with TRBD1. The CDR3 contains 14 residues. Germline V gene sequence: CDR1 WSHSY, CDR2 SAAADI. J gave up 3 bases and V 7 bases, and 3 bases lay outside the gene matches. DNA of the CDR3: TGCGCCAGCAAGGGACAGGGGATCAATCAGCCCCAGCATTTT. Amino acid sequence: CASKGQGINQPQHF.